This T cell receptor beta chain is drawn from a study of human T cells and chemical hapten exposure. Broader study findings: TCRs exceeding a frequency of 1 in 1000 stayed unchanged under DPC sensitization.

Details on this clonotype: What it binds is unknown.

Germline CDR1 is MNHEY and CDR2 is SMNVEV (reference sequence). The CDR3 has 14 residues. V lost 3 bases and J lost 4, with 13 bases in between. Time point described: healthy volunteer bleed at 2 weeks. Extraction yielded total RNA from whole blood (unfractionated). Within the library, unique molecular identifiers were attached to each individual cDNA molecule. How the authors handled the data: Per sample, the median was 95,638 TCRs, with values from about 24,000 to 680,000. TCRdb re-analysed the RACE reads in MiXCR, keeping a single row per CDR3 protein. The V and J calls were not made by the authors but by TCRdb's processing. The table includes roughly 120,000 distinct CDR3 sequences, about 9% detected once.

The TCR comes from a male donor in good health. Some clones in this sample may be carry-over from other donors' samples. Sequenced input: whole blood. This chain uses TRBV27 with TRBJ2-7; perhaps TRBD2 as D (6 bases). The CDR3 reads CASSFRGIGYEQYF. The DNA for the CDR3 is TGTGCCAGCAGTTTCCGGGGGATAGGGTACGAGCAGTACTTC.